One sample yielded the 22 T cell receptor beta chains listed below, sequenced in a study of cytomegalovirus exposure and HLA in healthy donors. Primers included in the PCR were 60 Vbeta and 13 Jbeta primers. The repertoire was sequenced with immunoSEQ multiplex PCR; TCRdb's copy has only in-frame clones and lacks some. The table includes over 150,000 clones, around 75% detected once. Sequencing was performed on PBMCs. The receptors derive from a man younger than 30 in good health and CMV-seronegative.

The rearrangement joins TRBV7-6 to TRBJ2-7; D may be TRBD2 (6 bases). Germline assignment: CDR1 SGHVS and CDR2 FNYEAQ. Trimming removed 1 base from V and 9 bases from J, with 13 bases in between. The CDR3 has 13 amino acids. CDR3 in DNA: TGTGCCAGCAGCTTAGGGGGGGACGCGCTGCAGTACTTC. Translated, it gives CASSLGGDALQYF.

The V call is TRBV7-2, the J call TRBJ2-7; 8 bases are shared with TRBD1. V lost 3 bases and J lost 5; bases outside the gene matches: 6. The germline V gene encodes CDR1 SGHTA and CDR2 FQGNSA. There are 14 residues in the CDR3. The CDR3 region is CASSFTTGVNEQYF. CDR3 DNA: TGTGCCAGCAGCTTCACGACAGGGGTGAACGAGCAGTACTTC.

The gene calls are TRBV4-1 and TRBJ2-3; 7 positions agree with TRBD1. This CDR3 is built from 18 residues. Trimming removed 0 bases from V and 3 bases from J; junction bases left unmatched: 12. Germline CDR1 is MGHRA and CDR2 is YSYEKL. The CDR3 DNA reads TGCGCCAGCAGCCAAGAAGGAAGGACAGGCACTGTTACAGATACGCAGTATTTT. Residues: CASSQEGRTGTVTDTQYF.

The rearrangement links TRBV7-2 to TRBJ2-1; 9 positions agree with TRBD2. The CDR3 sequence is 16 residues long. V gave up 7 bases and J gave up 0 bases; unmatched junction bases: 7. Germline loops: CDR1 SGHTA, CDR2 FQGNSA. The CDR3 protein is CASKLAGGNSYNEQFF. CDR3 bases: TGTGCCAGCAAACTAGCGGGTGGGAACTCCTACAATGAGCAGTTCTTC.

The chain employs TRBV5-1 and TRBJ2-1, with 8 positions matching TRBD2. The length of the CDR3 is 15 residues. From germline, CDR1 is SGHRS and CDR2 YFSETQ. Germline trimming cut 0 bases from V and 4 bases from J; bases unmatched to any gene: 3. The CDR3 DNA follows: TGCGCCAGCAGCTTGGAACTAGCGGCTTACAATGAGCAGTTCTTC. This gives the protein CASSLELAAYNEQFF.

This rearrangement joins TRBV7-9 to TRBJ2-5; the match to TRBD2 covers 9 bases. Looked up from germline, CDR1 is SEHNR and CDR2 is FQNEAQ (reference sequence). This CDR3 spans 16 amino acids. The V segment lost 5 bases and the J segment 4 bases; nucleotides outside the gene matches: 11. The CDR3 nucleotides are TGTGCCAGCAGCAGCTGGACTAGCGTTGCATCAGAGACCCAGTACTTC. It yields the protein CASSSWTSVASETQYF.

The chain is built from TRBV7-6 and TRBJ1-1; unclear D gene. This CDR3 is 15 amino acids long. Germline V CDR1 and CDR2: SGHVS, FNYEAQ. The ends were cut back, 3 bases at V and 7 bases at J, with 18 bases in the middle. This CDR3 reads CASSFSAGYNHEAFF. CDR3 coding DNA: TGTGCCAGCAGCTTTTCCGCGGGGTATAACCATGAAGCTTTCTTT.

The rearrangement uses TRBV7-9 and TRBJ2-3; 15 bases map to TRBD2. Trimming at V came to 7 bases and at J to 4 bases, leaving 12 bases not matched to a gene. Germline V CDR1 and CDR2: SEHNR, FQNEAQ (reference sequence). The CDR3 is 18 residues long. The CDR3 sequence: CASKFPGLAGGVADTQYF. The CDR3 coding sequence is TGTGCCAGCAAATTCCCGGGACTAGCGGGAGGTGTTGCAGATACGCAGTATTTT.

The chain links TRBV4-1 to TRBJ1-1; tentative D call: TRBD1 (5 bases). CDR1 and CDR2 from the germline V gene are MGHRA and YSYEKL. The germline V and J ends were trimmed by 0 bases and 4 bases, with 12 bases remaining between them. CDR3 length: 15 amino acids. The CDR3 sequence is CASSQDVRAATEAFF. In DNA, the CDR3 is TGCGCCAGCAGCCAAGACGTCAGGGCCGCCACTGAAGCTTTCTTT.

This chain links TRBV27 with TRBJ1-2; possible D gene TRBD1, 5 bases. The V end lost 1 base, the J end lost 4 bases, and 13 bases lay between the germline ends. CDR1 and CDR2 (germline): MNHEY, SMNVEV (reference sequence). The CDR3 extends over 15 amino acids. The CDR3 nucleotides are TGTGCCAGCAGTTTATTTGATGACAGCCCCTATGGCTACACCTTC. This codes for CASSLFDDSPYGYTF.

V is TRBV28 and J is TRBJ1-5, with D perhaps matching TRBD1 (6 bases). V lost 8 bases and J lost 6, with 17 bases in between. This CDR3 comprises 14 residues. The germline CDR1 and CDR2 sequences are MDHEN and SYDVKM. CDR3 loop: CASFPGGPGQPQHF. In DNA, the CDR3 is TGTGCCAGCTTCCCGGGGGGGCCAGGTCAGCCCCAGCATTTT.

The rearrangement links TRBV29-1 to TRBJ2-3; 11 nucleotides match TRBD2. Per the germline V gene, CDR1 is SQVTM and CDR2 is ANQGSEA. V gave up 6 bases and J gave up 3 bases; unmatched junction bases: 11. This CDR3 contains 16 residues. The CDR3 coding sequence is TGCAGCGTCGTAACACTAGCGGGAGTTTCAACAGATACGCAGTATTTT. Amino acids: CSVVTLAGVSTDTQYF.

This sequence joins TRBV7-6 and TRBJ2-3; 9 bases align to TRBD2. The V and J ends lost 9 bases and 6 bases, in that order; junction bases with no gene match: 10. This CDR3 comprises 14 residues. Germline values: CDR1 SGHVS, CDR2 FNYEAQ. The DNA of the CDR3 is TGTGCCAGTGTAGAGGCGGGAGGGACGGATACGCAGTATTTT. Translation: CASVEAGGTDTQYF.

This clone was detected once. The chain couples TRBV7-8 to TRBJ2-5; weak D call: TRBD2 (5 bases). The CDR3 covers 15 residues. V was cut by 5 bases and J by 3 bases, with 16 bases left in between. Germline V gene lookup returns CDR1 SGHVS and CDR2 FQNEAQ. Here the CDR3 DNA reads TGTGCCAGCAGCCCAAATGGCGGGCCGAAAGAGACCCAGTACTTC. It translates to CASSPNGGPKETQYF.

The chain employs TRBV19 and TRBJ2-1; 9 positions match TRBD1. This CDR3 contains 16 residues. Trimming removed 4 bases from V and 5 bases from J; junction bases left unmatched: 9. The germline gives CDR1 LNHDA, CDR2 SQIVND (reference sequence). The chain's CDR3 is CASSTQPGQGDNEQFF. CDR3 nucleotide sequence: TGTGCCAGTAGTACGCAGCCGGGACAGGGAGACAATGAGCAGTTCTTC.

Ten or more counts support this clone. Since the CDR3 does not end with the conserved phenylalanine or tryptophan, this likely comes from a read error. It is unclear where the CDR3 begins or ends on the DNA, so no DNA is shown, and the CDR3 is as TCRdb lists it. The genes are TRBV9 and TRBJ2-7; the DNA was not used to check the table's D call, TRBD2. Germline V CDR1 and CDR2: SGDLS, YYNGEE. The CDR3 comprises 12 residues, both ends counted. CDR3 amino acids: CASSVEGGTPHL.

The J gene is TRBJ1-2, the V gene TRBV18; 8 bases fit TRBD1. Germline assignment: CDR1 KGHSH and CDR2 LQKENI. The CDR3 totals 16 residues. J lost 10 bases, V lost 3 bases, and 16 bases had no gene match. The chain's CDR3 is CASSPGTTGTGGLYTF. The CDR3 DNA reads TGTGCCAGCTCACCTGGGACAACCGGGACAGGTGGACTCTACACCTTC.

The count of this clone is one. The V call is TRBV27, the J call TRBJ1-1; D perhaps matches TRBD1 (5 bases). V was clipped by 3 bases and J by 5 bases, with 13 bases between them. Germline V gene data show CDR1 as MNHEY and CDR2 as SMNVEV (reference sequence). The CDR3 spans 14 residues. The chain's CDR3 is CASSFGGIRTEAFF. The CDR3 DNA sequence: TGTGCCAGCAGTTTTGGGGGGATTCGGACTGAAGCTTTCTTT.

The chain couples TRBV4-1 to TRBJ1-5; 7 bases match TRBD1. V trimming: 4 bases; J trimming: 5 bases; junction bases outside the gene matches: 5. The CDR3 length is 14 residues. Germline V gene data show CDR1 as MGHRA and CDR2 as YSYEKL. CDR3 DNA: TGCGCCAGCAGCCCGGGACAGCCTTATCAGCCCCAGCATTTT. Its protein product is CASSPGQPYQPQHF.

This chain links TRBV25-1 with TRBJ2-3; 7 bases agree with TRBD2. Germline V CDR1 and CDR2: MGHDK, SYGVNS. The V and J ends lost 3 bases and 2 bases, in that order; junction bases with no gene match: 5. The CDR3 totals 15 residues. CDR3 nucleotides: TGTGCCAGCAGTGAGGCTAGCGGCCACACAGATACGCAGTATTTT. Its translation: CASSEASGHTDTQYF. Full variable domain (rest looked up from reference TRBV25-1 and TRBJ2-3): EADIYQTPRYLVIGTGKKITLECSQTMGHDKMYWYQQDPGMELHLIHYSYGVNSTEKGDLSSESTVSRIRTEHFPLTLESARPSHTSQYLCASSEASGHTDTQYFGPGTRLTVL.

This clone was observed once. The chain carries TRBV20-1 and TRBJ2-1, with unresolved D. The length of the CDR3 is 10 residues. The germline CDR1 and CDR2 sequences are DFQATT and SNEGSKA (reference sequence). Trimming stripped 6 bases from V and 6 bases from J, with 6 bases between. Here the CDR3 reads CSAQFNEQFF. The CDR3 nucleotides are TGCAGTGCGCAGTTCAATGAGCAGTTCTTC.

The gene calls are TRBV9 and TRBJ1-4; 7 nucleotides agree with TRBD1. The ends lost 4 bases at V and 5 bases at J; junction bases unmatched: 14. Per the germline V gene, CDR1 is SGDLS and CDR2 is YYNGEE. This CDR3 is 17 amino acids long. CDR3 bases: TGTGCCAGCAGCCCAGGGGGGCGGAGTAGGGTAAATGAAAAACTGTTTTTT. Protein sequence: CASSPGGRSRVNEKLFF.